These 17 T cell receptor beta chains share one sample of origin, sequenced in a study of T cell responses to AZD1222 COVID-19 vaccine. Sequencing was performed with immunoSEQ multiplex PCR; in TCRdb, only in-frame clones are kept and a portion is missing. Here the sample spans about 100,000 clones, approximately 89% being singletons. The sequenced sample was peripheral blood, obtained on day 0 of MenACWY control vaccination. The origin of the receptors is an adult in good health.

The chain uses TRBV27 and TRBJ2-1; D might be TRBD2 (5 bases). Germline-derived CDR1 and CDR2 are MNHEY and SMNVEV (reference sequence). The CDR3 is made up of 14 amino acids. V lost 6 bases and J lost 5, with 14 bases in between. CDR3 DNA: TGTGCCAGCAGGCCAGGAGGCGTAAACAATGAGCAGTTCTTC. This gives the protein CASRPGGVNNEQFF.

CDR3 DNA: TGTGCCAGCAGTGGGACCTACGAGCAGTACTTC. This encodes CASSGTYEQYF. The V gene is TRBV2, the J gene TRBJ2-7; D ambiguous. The germline V gene encodes CDR1 SNHLY and CDR2 FYNNEI. This CDR3 is built from 11 residues. Deletions cut 4 bases from V and 2 bases from J, with 3 bases between.

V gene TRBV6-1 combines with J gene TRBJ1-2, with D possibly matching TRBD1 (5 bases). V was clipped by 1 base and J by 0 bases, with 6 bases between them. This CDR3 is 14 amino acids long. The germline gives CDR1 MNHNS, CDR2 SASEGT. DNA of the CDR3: TGTGCCAGCAGTGAAGGGACATCTAACTATGGCTACACCTTC. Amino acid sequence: CASSEGTSNYGYTF.

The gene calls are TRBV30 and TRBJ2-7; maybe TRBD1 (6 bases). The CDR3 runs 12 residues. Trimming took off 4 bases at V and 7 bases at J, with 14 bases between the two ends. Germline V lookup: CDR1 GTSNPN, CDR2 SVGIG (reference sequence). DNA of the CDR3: TGTGCCTGGATTATACAGGGTAGGGAGCAGTACTTC. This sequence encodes CAWIIQGREQYF.

In nucleotides, the CDR3 is TGTGCCAGCAGTGAAGCGCGACAGGGGAATTCACCCCTCCACTTT. This gives the protein CASSEARQGNSPLHF. J is TRBJ1-6 and V is TRBV2, with 8 bases identical to TRBD1. Unmatched junction bases numbered 2, after V lost 0 bases and J lost 7 bases. The CDR3 has 15 residues. The V gene's germline CDR1 is SNHLY and CDR2 FYNNEI.

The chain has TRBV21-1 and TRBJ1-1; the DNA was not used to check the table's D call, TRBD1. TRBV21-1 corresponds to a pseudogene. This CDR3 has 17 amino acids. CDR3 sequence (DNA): TGTGCCAGCAGCACTCCGGACAGGGGTCCTGTGAACACTGAAGCTTTCTTT. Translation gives CASSTPDRGPVNTEAFF.

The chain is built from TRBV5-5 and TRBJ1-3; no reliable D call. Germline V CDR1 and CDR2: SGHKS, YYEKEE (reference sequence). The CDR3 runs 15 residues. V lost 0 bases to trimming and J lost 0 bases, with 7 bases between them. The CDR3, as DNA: TGTGCCAGCAGCTTGGCTGGGAACTCTGGAAACACCATATATTTT. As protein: CASSLAGNSGNTIYF.

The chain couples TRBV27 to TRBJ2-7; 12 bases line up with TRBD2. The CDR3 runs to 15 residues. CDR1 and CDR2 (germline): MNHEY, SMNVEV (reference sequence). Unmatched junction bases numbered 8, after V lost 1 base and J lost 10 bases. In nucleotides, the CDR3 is TGTGCCAGCAGTTTATTGAGCCGACTAGCGGGGGAACAGTACTTC. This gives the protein CASSLLSRLAGEQYF.

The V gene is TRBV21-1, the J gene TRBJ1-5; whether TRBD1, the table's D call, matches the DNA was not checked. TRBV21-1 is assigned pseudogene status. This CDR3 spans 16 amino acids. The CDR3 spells CASSRRQGSGNQPQHF. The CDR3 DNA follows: TGTGCCAGCAGCAGGCGACAGGGTTCGGGCAATCAGCCCCAGCATTTT.

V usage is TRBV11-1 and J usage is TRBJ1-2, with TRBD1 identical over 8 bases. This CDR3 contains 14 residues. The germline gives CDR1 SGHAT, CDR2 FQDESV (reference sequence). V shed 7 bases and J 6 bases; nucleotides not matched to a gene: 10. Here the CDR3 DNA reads TGTGCCAGCACCCAGACCACAGGGGGAGATGGCTACACCTTC. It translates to CASTQTTGGDGYTF.

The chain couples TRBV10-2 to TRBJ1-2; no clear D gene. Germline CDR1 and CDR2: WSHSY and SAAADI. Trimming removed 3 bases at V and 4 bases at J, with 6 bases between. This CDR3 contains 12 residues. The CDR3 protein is CASSDGSYGYTF. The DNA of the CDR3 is TGCGCCAGCAGTGACGGGAGCTATGGCTACACCTTC.

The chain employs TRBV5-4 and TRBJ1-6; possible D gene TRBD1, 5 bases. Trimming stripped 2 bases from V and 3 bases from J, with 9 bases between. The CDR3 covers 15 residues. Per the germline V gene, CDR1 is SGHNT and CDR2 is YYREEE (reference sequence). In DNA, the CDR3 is TGTGCCAGCAGCTTCGACAGCGACTATAATTCACCCCTCCACTTT. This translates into CASSFDSDYNSPLHF.

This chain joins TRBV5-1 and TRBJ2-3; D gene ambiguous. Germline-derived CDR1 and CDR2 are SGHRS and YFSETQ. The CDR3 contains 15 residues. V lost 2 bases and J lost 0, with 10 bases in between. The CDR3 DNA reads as TGCGCCAGCAGCTTATCTGGCCTCAGCACAGATACGCAGTATTTT. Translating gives CASSLSGLSTDTQYF.

The DNA of the CDR3 is TGTGCCAGTACCCAAAGACAGGGGAACCTCTATGGCTACACCTTC. Its protein is CASTQRQGNLYGYTF. The rearrangement joins TRBV19 to TRBJ1-2; 8 bases align to TRBD1. The CDR3 is made up of 15 amino acids. Germline V CDR1 and CDR2: LNHDA, SQIVND (reference sequence). V was clipped by 7 bases and J by 4 bases; unmatched bases: 11. Complete variable domain (other parts from reference TRBV19 and TRBJ1-2): DGGITQSPKYLFRKEGQNVTLSCEQNLNHDAMYWYRQDPGQGLRLIYYSQIVNDFQKGDIAEGYSVSREKKESFPLTVTSAQKNPTAFYLCASTQRQGNLYGYTFGSGTRLTVV.

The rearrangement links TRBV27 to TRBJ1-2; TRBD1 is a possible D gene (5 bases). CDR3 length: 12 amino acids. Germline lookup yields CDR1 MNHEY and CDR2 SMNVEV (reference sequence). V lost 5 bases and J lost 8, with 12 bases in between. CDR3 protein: CASSLQGLGYTF. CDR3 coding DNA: TGTGCCAGCAGTCTTCAGGGCCTCGGCTACACCTTC.

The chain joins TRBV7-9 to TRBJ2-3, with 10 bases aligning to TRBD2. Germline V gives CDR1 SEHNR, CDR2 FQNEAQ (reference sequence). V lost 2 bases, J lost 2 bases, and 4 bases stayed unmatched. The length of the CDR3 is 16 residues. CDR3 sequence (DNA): TGTGCCAGCAGCTTACCACTAGCGGGGCTCACAGATACGCAGTATTTT. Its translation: CASSLPLAGLTDTQYF. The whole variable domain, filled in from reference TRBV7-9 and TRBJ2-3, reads DTGVSQNPRHKITKRGQNVTFRCDPISEHNRLYWYRQTLGQGPEFLTYFQNEAQLEKSRLLSDRFSAERPKGSFSTLEIQRTEQGDSAMYLCASSLPLAGLTDTQYFGPGTRLTVL.

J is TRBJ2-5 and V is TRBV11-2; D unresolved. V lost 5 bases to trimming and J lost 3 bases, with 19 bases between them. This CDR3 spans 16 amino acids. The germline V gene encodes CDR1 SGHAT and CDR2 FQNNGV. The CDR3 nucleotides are TGTGCCAGCAGCACCCTTCTCGTCGGTAACAAAGAGACCCAGTACTTC. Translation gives CASSTLLVGNKETQYF.